One sample yielded the 23 T cell receptor beta chains listed below, sequenced in a study of blood T cell repertoires in COVID-19. Clones were sequenced by immunoSEQ multiplex PCR, and TCRdb holds only the in-frame ones, with some missing. The sample holds 200,000 to 300,000 clones, around 87% seen once. Sequenced: peripheral blood. Source of these receptors: a woman in her 70s with active or convalescent COVID-19.

This clone was observed a single time. As DNA, the CDR3 is TGTGCCAGCAGTTACTTGCGGCCATCTGGAAACACCATATATTTT. Residues: CASSYLRPSGNTIYF. V and J are TRBV6-5 and TRBJ1-3; D not resolved. CDR3 length equals 15 residues. The V gene's germline CDR1 is MNHEY and CDR2 SVGAGI. V was shortened by 1 base and J by 1 base, with 8 bases between the two germline ends.

J is TRBJ1-2 and V is TRBV3-1 (or the pseudogene TRBV3-2); no definite D call. There are 15 residues in the CDR3. Trimming left V 8 bases short and J 4 bases short, with 20 bases between. Germline-derived CDR1 and CDR2 are LGHDT and YNNKEL (reference sequence). The CDR3 loop reads CASHGQASQSYGYTF. For the CDR3, the DNA is TGTGCCAGCCATGGGCAGGCCTCACAGTCCTATGGCTACACCTTC.

The rearrangement uses TRBV5-8 and TRBJ1-3, with D tentatively TRBD1 (5 bases). This CDR3 has 16 amino acids. The V gene lost 0 bases and the J gene lost 4 bases, with 14 bases spanning the gap. The germline gives CDR1 SGHTS, CDR2 YDEGEE. The CDR3 sequence: CASSLDRLFQGNTIYF. DNA of the CDR3: TGTGCCAGCAGCTTGGACAGGCTCTTTCAGGGAAACACCATATATTTT.

The gene calls are TRBV4-3 and TRBJ2-5, with 8 nucleotides matching TRBD1. Germline-derived CDR1 and CDR2 are LGHNA and YSLEER. V shed 2 bases, J shed 3 bases, and the junction held 11 bases outside the gene matches. This CDR3 region has 17 residues. The CDR3 DNA sequence: TGCGCCAGCAGCCAAACATCTAGGACAGGGACAGAAGAGACCCAGTACTTC. This encodes CASSQTSRTGTEETQYF.

The chain couples TRBV19 to TRBJ1-2, with D perhaps matching TRBD1 (6 bases). The CDR3 is 16 residues long. V lost 0 bases to trimming and J lost 8 bases, with 19 bases between them. Germline CDR1 and CDR2: LNHDA and SQIVND (reference sequence). CDR3 sequence (DNA): TGTGCCAGTAGTATAGATGGTCTACAGGGTTCTGGGGGCTACACCTTC. Translation: CASSIDGLQGSGGYTF.

The V call is TRBV6-6, the J call TRBJ2-1; D possibly corresponds to TRBD2 (6 bases). Between the trimmed V and J ends, which lost 2 bases and 4 bases, there was a span of 9 bases. This CDR3 contains 14 residues. In germline, CDR1 is MNHNY, CDR2 SVGAGI (reference sequence). CDR3 region: CASSYLAQYNEQFF. CDR3 in DNA: TGTGCCAGCAGTTACCTAGCGCAGTACAATGAGCAGTTCTTC.

J is TRBJ2-4 and V is TRBV10-1, with D tentatively TRBD1 (5 bases). The V and J ends lost 8 bases and 6 bases respectively, with 14 bases between them. Germline V gives CDR1 WNHNN, CDR2 SYGVQD (reference sequence). The CDR3 has 13 residues. In DNA, the CDR3 is TGCGCCAGCTTGGGCCACAGGATAAACATTCAGTACTTC. Its protein product is CASLGHRINIQYF.

CDR3 sequence: CASSSQGGSPLHF. CDR3 in DNA: TGTGCCAGCAGCTCACAGGGTGGTTCACCCCTCCACTTT. V gene TRBV7-9 combines with J gene TRBJ1-6; possibly TRBD1 for D (6 bases). The CDR3 loop spans 13 amino acids. V shed 4 bases and J shed 9 bases, with 10 bases lying between them. Germline CDR1 and CDR2: SEHNR and FQNEAQ (reference sequence).

The rearrangement joins TRBV9 to TRBJ1-1; 9 bases align to TRBD1. The CDR3 is 13 amino acids. Germline CDR1 is SGDLS and CDR2 is YYNGEE. The V and J ends lost 3 bases and 10 bases, in that order; junction bases with no gene match: 7. CDR3 protein: CASSAQGQGGAFF. The CDR3 DNA sequence: TGTGCCAGCAGCGCCCAGGGACAGGGCGGAGCTTTCTTT.

The chain employs TRBV9 and TRBJ1-3; possibly TRBD1 for D (5 bases). The germline V gene encodes CDR1 SGDLS and CDR2 YYNGEE. Trimming took off 3 bases at V and 2 bases at J, with 18 bases between the two ends. The length of the CDR3 is 17 residues. CDR3 DNA: TGTGCCAGCAGCGCAGGGACGGACTACGGTGCTGGAAACACCATATATTTT. Translating it yields CASSAGTDYGAGNTIYF. The variable domain in full, with the rest retrieved from reference TRBV9 and TRBJ1-3, is DSGVTQTPKHLITATGQRVTLRCSPRSGDLSVYWYQQSLDQGLQFLIQYYNGEERAKGNILERFSAQQFPDLHSELNLSSLELGDSALYFCASSAGTDYGAGNTIYFGEGSWLTVV.

J is TRBJ2-1 and V is TRBV7-3; 7 bases line up with TRBD2. V was clipped by 2 bases and J by 9 bases; unmatched bases: 16. The germline CDR1 and CDR2 sequences are SGHTA and FQGTGA. This CDR3 is 17 amino acids long. CDR3 coding DNA: TGTGCCAGCAGCTTATTACCTGGGACTACCTTAAGTAGTGAGCAGTTCTTC. It translates to CASSLLPGTTLSSEQFF.

This clone was observed a few times. This chain links TRBV4-3 with TRBJ1-2; D may be TRBD1 (6 bases). V gave up 4 bases and J gave up 6 bases, with 15 bases separating them. Germline V lookup: CDR1 LGHNA, CDR2 YSLEER. The CDR3 contains 14 residues. DNA for the CDR3: TGCGCCAGCAGCCTCAGGGGTTCCCCTCATGGCTACACCTTC. The encoded protein is CASSLRGSPHGYTF.

The sample holds a few counts of this clone. One junction end disagrees with the germline gene, perhaps due to a read error. The rearrangement links TRBV9 to TRBJ2-7; D is undetermined. The CDR3 totals 11 residues. Germline assignment: CDR1 SGDLS and CDR2 YYNGEE. The DNA of the CDR3 is TGCCCTCTTTACAGCTCCTACGAGCAGTACTTC. Translated, it gives CPLYSSYEQYF.

The rearrangement links TRBV27 to TRBJ1-4, with 7 bases lining up with TRBD1. CDR3 length: 14 amino acids. Germline V gene lookup returns CDR1 MNHEY and CDR2 SMNVEV (reference sequence). V shed 3 bases and J 7 bases; nucleotides not matched to a gene: 5. The CDR3 sequence: CASSFRGQSEKLFF. The CDR3 DNA follows: TGTGCCAGCAGTTTTAGGGGGCAGTCTGAAAAACTGTTTTTT.

The CDR3: CASGDSYGYTF. The CDR3 DNA reads as TGTGCCAGCGGAGACAGCTATGGCTACACCTTC. The genes are TRBV27 and TRBJ1-2; D may be TRBD1 (5 bases). This CDR3 is built from 11 residues. V lost 8 bases and J 4 bases, leaving 8 bases between the germline ends. Germline V gives CDR1 MNHEY, CDR2 SMNVEV (reference sequence).

This clone has only one observation. V is TRBV27 and J is TRBJ1-1; D is uncertain. The CDR3 consists of 13 residues. The germline V and J ends were trimmed by 4 bases and 4 bases, with 10 bases remaining between them. Germline CDR1 is MNHEY and CDR2 is SMNVEV (reference sequence). The CDR3 sequence: CASSSRRGTEAFF. Here the CDR3 DNA reads TGTGCCAGCAGTTCGCGACGGGGCACTGAAGCTTTCTTT.

The table lists this clone with a few counts. This chain links TRBV29-1 with TRBJ1-5, with D uncertain. The germline CDR1 and CDR2 sequences are SQVTM and ANQGSEA. The CDR3 length is 13 residues. Deletions cut 5 bases from V and 3 bases from J, with 11 bases between. Here the CDR3 reads CSVRDEVNQPQHF. In DNA form, the CDR3 reads TGCAGCGTTCGGGATGAGGTCAATCAGCCCCAGCATTTT.

J is TRBJ1-1 and V is TRBV5-6; D gene uncertain. The CDR3 length is 13 residues. Germline CDR1 SGHDT, CDR2 YYEEEE. Trimming took off 7 bases at V and 0 bases at J, with 10 bases between the two ends. The CDR3 DNA is TGTGCCAGCTGGTTAGGAGTGAACACTGAAGCTTTCTTT. Protein: CASWLGVNTEAFF.

V and J are TRBV6-6 and TRBJ1-1; D not resolved. V dropped 10 bases and J dropped 7 bases, with 13 bases sitting between them. The CDR3 totals 11 residues. Germline CDR1 is MNHNY and CDR2 is SVGAGI (reference sequence). In DNA, the CDR3 is TGTGCCAACTCCCCTGGGCGTGAAGCTTTCTTT. This encodes CANSPGREAFF.

This chain uses TRBV2 with TRBJ2-5, with D tentatively TRBD2 (6 bases). The CDR3 is 12 amino acids. V was cut by 7 bases and J by 5 bases, with 11 bases left in between. CDR1 and CDR2 from the germline V gene are SNHLY and FYNNEI. CDR3 coding DNA: TGTGCCAGCAACGGAGGGCATGAGACCCAGTACTTC. Translated: CASNGGHETQYF.

This clone was detected a few times. The chain combines TRBV13 with TRBJ2-4, with 11 bases identical to TRBD2. With V trimmed by 0 bases and J by 9 bases, 13 bases remained unmatched. CDR1 and CDR2 from the germline V gene are PRHDT and FYEKMQ (reference sequence). CDR3 size: 18 residues. The CDR3 DNA sequence: TGTGCCAGCAGCTTAGGCCCCCTAGCGGGGGGCCGGAGTGGCATTCAGTACTTC. This sequence encodes CASSLGPLAGGRSGIQYF.

This chain links TRBV6-5 with TRBJ1-1, with a weak D call TRBD1 (5 bases). V was clipped by 7 bases and J by 4 bases, with 16 bases between them. Germline-derived CDR1 and CDR2 are MNHEY and SVGAGI. CDR3 length equals 14 residues. CDR3 in amino acids: CASTLGGRSTEAFF. The CDR3 coding sequence is TGTGCCAGCACCCTGGGGGGGAGGAGCACTGAAGCTTTCTTT.

The chain recombines TRBV5-1 with TRBJ1-4; 7 positions match TRBD1. Germline assignment: CDR1 SGHRS and CDR2 YFSETQ. Unmatched junction bases numbered 8, after V lost 4 bases and J lost 2 bases. The CDR3 runs to 16 residues. CDR3 loop: CASSHGTVTTNEKLFF. DNA for the CDR3: TGCGCCAGCAGCCACGGGACAGTGACGACTAATGAAAAACTGTTTTTT.